The 9 T cell receptor beta chains in this list originate from one sample, sequenced in a study of immune cell composition in non-small cell lung cancer. Assay used: immunoSEQ multiplex PCR; TCRdb lists only in-frame clones, some missing. Among about 14,000 clones listed, around 75% were seen once. The sample comprised lung tumor tissue. The source of these receptors is a human donor with non-small cell lung cancer.

The rearrangement uses TRBV7-6 and TRBJ2-7, with 13 bases aligning to TRBD2. CDR1 and CDR2 from the germline V gene are SGHVS and FNYEAQ. CDR3 length equals 18 residues. With V trimmed by 6 bases and J by 0 bases, 11 bases remained unmatched. CDR3 loop: CASSRTSGSAIGSYEQYF. DNA for the CDR3: TGTGCCAGCAGTCGGACTAGCGGGAGCGCTATAGGCTCCTACGAGCAGTACTTC.

The V and J genes are TRBV6-5 and TRBJ1-2; D is perhaps TRBD1 (6 bases). Germline values: CDR1 MNHEY, CDR2 SVGAGI. V shed 5 bases and J shed 0 bases, with 13 bases lying between them. The CDR3 sequence is 15 residues long. CDR3 DNA: TGTGCCAGCAGTGGAACAGGGCCCGCTAACTATGGCTACACCTTC. Residues: CASSGTGPANYGYTF.

This clone was counted a single time. The chain uses TRBV6-1 and TRBJ2-7, with D hard to call. The CDR3 loop spans 11 amino acids. The germline V gene encodes CDR1 MNHNS and CDR2 SASEGT. The V gene lost 7 bases and the J gene lost 4 bases, with 8 bases spanning the gap. The CDR3 sequence is CASTKSYEQYF. CDR3 in DNA: TGTGCCAGCACTAAGTCGTACGAGCAGTACTTC.

The count of this clone is one. The V and J genes are TRBV6-6 and TRBJ2-7; perhaps TRBD2 as D (6 bases). V was clipped by 6 bases and J by 7 bases, with 13 bases between them. CDR1 MNHNY and CDR2 SVGAGI come from the germline V gene (reference sequence). CDR3 length equals 12 residues. The CDR3 here is CASSQTSGEQYF. The CDR3, as DNA: TGTGCCAGCAGCCAGACTAGTGGAGAGCAGTACTTC.

The gene calls are TRBV5-1 and TRBJ1-4; D perhaps matches TRBD1 (5 bases). Germline V gives CDR1 SGHRS, CDR2 YFSETQ. V lost 4 bases and J 5 bases, leaving 12 bases between the germline ends. The CDR3 length is 14 residues. The CDR3 nucleotides read TGCGCCAGCAGCGAACCGGGACTCAATGAAAAACTGTTTTTT. Translating gives CASSEPGLNEKLFF.

This clone was observed once. V is TRBV18 and J is TRBJ2-5; no firm D call. Germline CDR1 reads KGHSH; CDR2 reads LQKENI. The CDR3 contains 11 residues. Trimming cost V 3 bases and J 4 bases, with 3 bases left between them. In DNA, the CDR3 is TGTGCCAGCTCACCCGGAGAGACCCAGTACTTC. It yields the protein CASSPGETQYF. The full variable domain, with the rest looked up from reference TRBV18 and TRBJ2-5, is NAGVMQNPRHLVRRRGQEARLRCSPMKGHSHVYWYRQLPEEGLKFMVYLQKENIIDESGMPKERFSAEFPKEGPSILRIQQVVRGDSAAYFCASSPGETQYFGPGTRLLVL.

The CDR3 DNA reads TGCGCCAGCAGCCAAGATCCGGGAGCGGTGGCTAATGAAAAACTGTTTTTT. This translates into CASSQDPGAVANEKLFF. The J gene is TRBJ1-4, the V gene TRBV4-3, with D uncertain. Germline V CDR1 and CDR2: LGHNA, YSLEER. The germline V and J ends were trimmed by 0 bases and 3 bases, with 14 bases remaining between them. CDR3 length: 17 residues.

V usage is TRBV30 and J usage is TRBJ1-3, with a tentative D call TRBD1 (5 bases). CDR1 GTSNPN and CDR2 SVGIG come from the germline V gene (reference sequence). Trimming took off 2 bases at V and 8 bases at J, with 16 bases between the two ends. CDR3 length: 14 residues. The CDR3: CAWSIGRGSDTIYF. The CDR3 nucleotides read TGTGCCTGGAGTATCGGGCGGGGGAGTGACACCATATATTTT.

The rearrangement uses TRBV7-2 and TRBJ2-2; TRBD2 might be the D (5 bases). With 3 bases removed from V and 4 bases from J, the gap between germline ends came to 12 bases. Looked up from germline, CDR1 is SGHTA and CDR2 is FQGNSA. The CDR3 has 15 amino acids. CDR3 region: CASSFVGDGTGELFF. The CDR3 DNA follows: TGTGCCAGCAGCTTTGTGGGAGATGGCACCGGGGAGCTGTTTTTT.